This TCR beta chain stems from a study of blood T cell repertoires in COVID-19. As for the study in general: Acute and convalescent COVID-19 specimens originated in the United States, Italy and Spain.

CDR1 LNHDA and CDR2 SQIVND come from the germline V gene (reference sequence). The CDR3 sequence is 14 residues long. Trimming took 2 bases from V and 6 from J, leaving 11 bases between them. Original methodology: Scientists estimated how many nucleated cells there were by amplifying reference gene primers. The assay was immunoSEQ multiplex PCR, and TCRdb's table has in-frame clones only and misses some. V, J and clone size were drawn from that table, and D and trimming were deduced from the DNA. The top ten hold over 0.95% of the sample, which has about 100,000 clones, roughly nine tenths seen once.

The origin of this receptor is a man between 60 and 70 years old with acute or convalescent COVID-19. The V and J genes are TRBV19 and TRBJ2-1; perhaps TRBD2 as D (5 bases). The sequencing sample was made of peripheral blood. The CDR3 protein is CASSISLAGNEQFF. The CDR3 coding sequence is TGTGCCAGTAGTATAAGCCTAGCTGGCAATGAGCAGTTCTTC.